The present TCR beta chain was sequenced within a study of OX40 agonist ivuxolimab in advanced cancers. Study observations and caveats: What antigens the expanded peripheral T cells recognized was never established. Expanded clones belonging to CD8+ T cells outnumbered, on average, those of CD4+.

A note on this clone: Its antigen is undetermined. Different DNA sequences within this sample yield the same CDR3.

The cohort excluded patients with autoimmune disease history or systemic immunosuppression. The timepoints at which blood was sampled were baseline, cycle 4 day 1, and cycle 7 day 1. Germline V gives CDR1 MDHEN, CDR2 SYDVKM. The ends were cut back, 4 bases at V and 0 bases at J, with 0 bases in the middle. The CDR3 has 12 amino acids. TCRdb keeps only in-frame clones here, not all; method: immunoSEQ multiplex PCR. Of almost 90,000 clones listed, approximately 91% are singletons. The rearrangement uses TRBV28 and TRBJ2-2; D uncertain. The origin of this receptor is an adult with an advanced solid tumor such as melanoma, head and neck, liver or kidney cancer. The material sequenced was CD4+ or CD8+ T cells sorted from blood, taken in a trial of the OX40 agonist ivuxolimab. This chain's CDR3 is CASSSNTGELFF. CDR3 coding DNA: TGTGCCAGCAGTTCGAACACCGGGGAGCTGTTTTTT.